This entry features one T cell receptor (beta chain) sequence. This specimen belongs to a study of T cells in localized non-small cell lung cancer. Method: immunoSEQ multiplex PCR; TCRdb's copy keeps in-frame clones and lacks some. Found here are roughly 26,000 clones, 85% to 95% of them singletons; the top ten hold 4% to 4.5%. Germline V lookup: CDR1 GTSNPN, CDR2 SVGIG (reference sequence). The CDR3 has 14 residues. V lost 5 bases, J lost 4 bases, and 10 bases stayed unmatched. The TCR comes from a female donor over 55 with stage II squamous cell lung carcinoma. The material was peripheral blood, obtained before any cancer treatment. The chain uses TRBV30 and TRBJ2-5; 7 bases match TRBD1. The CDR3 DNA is TGTGCCTGGGTGGGGACAGTTAATCCAGAGACCCAGTACTTC. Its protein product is CAWVGTVNPETQYF.